This T cell receptor (beta chain) was profiled in a study of cytomegalovirus exposure and HLA in healthy donors. The CDR3 is 12 residues long. Trimming took off 7 bases at V and 8 bases at J, with 14 bases between the two ends. Germline V gene lookup returns CDR1 LNHDA and CDR2 SQIVND (reference sequence). This PCR relied on a set of 60 Vbeta primers and 13 Jbeta primers. The protocol was immunoSEQ multiplex PCR, while the TCRdb copy is restricted to in-frame clones and leaves out a portion. The table counts about 210,000 clones; approximately 1% lies in the top ten. Specimen: PBMCs. The chain carries TRBV19 and TRBJ1-2; D may be TRBD1 (5 bases). The source of this sequence is a woman in her 30s in good health and CMV-seropositive. The CDR3 loop is CASNPRTGGYTF. CDR3 in DNA: TGTGCCAGTAACCCCCGAACAGGCGGCTACACCTTC.